The 10 T cell receptor beta chains in this list originate from one sample, sequenced in a study of T cell repertoires in cytomegalovirus infection. TCRdb fed the reads into MiXCR, producing one record per CDR3 protein. The table includes approximately 130,000 distinct CDR3 sequences, 8% to 9% detected once. The sequencing input was PBMCs. The receptors were gathered from a human donor in good health (CMV status not recorded). Some clones in this sample may be carry-over from other donors' samples.

The gene calls are TRBV10-3 and TRBJ2-7; no firm D call. The V and J ends lost 3 bases and 2 bases respectively, with 8 bases between them. The CDR3 consists of 13 residues. The germline V gene encodes CDR1 ENHRY and CDR2 SYGVKD. The CDR3 protein is CAISEGSTYEQYF. The CDR3 bases are TGTGCCATCAGTGAAGGCAGCACCTACGAGCAGTACTTC.

This clonotype has just a few counts. The chain couples TRBV5-1 to TRBJ2-3; D is undetermined. Between the trimmed V and J ends, which lost 0 bases and 6 bases, there was a span of 11 bases. Germline V lookup: CDR1 SGHRS, CDR2 YFSETQ. The CDR3 loop spans 14 amino acids. CDR3 sequence (DNA): TGCGCCAGCAGCTTGGCCACCACCGGCGATACGCAGTATTTT. Translation gives CASSLATTGDTQYF.

The table lists this clonotype with many counts. The chain combines TRBV6-1 with TRBJ1-1; possible D gene TRBD1, 5 bases. Trimming stripped 5 bases from V and 9 bases from J, with 19 bases between. CDR3 length: 14 amino acids. Per the germline V gene, CDR1 is MNHNS and CDR2 is SASEGT. The CDR3 loop is CASSPGGWAGKAFF. CDR3 nucleotides: TGTGCCAGCAGTCCTGGGGGGTGGGCGGGAAAAGCTTTCTTT.

This clonotype showed up many times. This chain uses TRBV7-2 with TRBJ2-3; no clear D gene. V was trimmed by 4 bases and J by 0 bases, leaving 11 bases between them. The CDR3 covers 15 residues. In germline, CDR1 is SGHTA, CDR2 FQGNSA. CDR3 in amino acids: CASSSRAQSTDTQYF. The CDR3 coding sequence is TGTGCCAGCAGCTCCCGGGCCCAAAGCACAGATACGCAGTATTTT.

This clonotype was seen many times. The J gene is TRBJ2-7, the V gene TRBV12-3 or TRBV12-4; D ambiguous. V was trimmed by 5 bases and J by 0 bases, leaving 11 bases between them. The CDR3 sequence is 14 residues long. The CDR3 DNA sequence: TGTGCCAGCAGTCCTCCCCTGAACTCCTACGAGCAGTACTTC. Translated: CASSPPLNSYEQYF.

Many counts were recorded for this clonotype. The J gene is TRBJ2-6, the V gene TRBV6-8; unclear D gene. This CDR3 comprises 18 residues. V was clipped by 7 bases and J by 0 bases, with 19 bases between them. Germline V CDR1 and CDR2: MNHGY, SAAAGT. This chain's CDR3 is CASNRTARVSSGANVLTF. CDR3 nucleotide sequence: TGTGCCAGCAATAGGACGGCTCGGGTCTCCTCTGGGGCCAACGTCCTGACTTTC.

This clonotype was seen repeatedly, ten times or more. The chain joins TRBV4-2 to TRBJ2-6; D is possibly TRBD1 (5 bases). The CDR3 contains 15 residues. Germline V gives CDR1 LGHNA, CDR2 YNFKEQ. V lost 3 bases to trimming and J lost 3 bases, with 9 bases between them. Written as DNA, the CDR3 is TGTGCCAGCAGCCAGTCAGGGTATGGGGCCAACGTCCTGACTTTC. This codes for CASSQSGYGANVLTF.

This clonotype was counted ten times or more. V and J are TRBV4-1 and TRBJ2-1; a possible D gene is TRBD1 (6 bases). Germline V gene lookup returns CDR1 MGHRA and CDR2 YSYEKL. The V and J ends lost 0 bases and 0 bases respectively, with 27 bases between them. The CDR3 sequence is 22 residues long. The CDR3 coding sequence is TGCGCCAGCAGCCAAGAACAGGCCGAGCAGGGGAAACTACCGAGCTCCTACAATGAGCAGTTCTTC. As protein: CASSQEQAEQGKLPSSYNEQFF.

This clonotype was found many times. The chain joins TRBV7-2 to TRBJ2-5, with 7 bases that match TRBD2. V trimming: 5 bases; J trimming: 5 bases; junction bases outside the gene matches: 11. This CDR3 has 15 residues. Germline CDR1 and CDR2: SGHTA and FQGNSA. CDR3 DNA: TGTGCCAGCAGCCCAAGGGCTAGCGGCAGGGAGACCCAGTACTTC. It specifies CASSPRASGRETQYF.

This clonotype came up a few times. The J gene is TRBJ2-7, the V gene TRBV10-3, with a possible D match to TRBD2 (6 bases). Germline V gene sequence: CDR1 ENHRY, CDR2 SYGVKD. The CDR3 loop spans 15 amino acids. Deletions cut 4 bases from V and 2 bases from J, with 15 bases between. The CDR3 loop is CAISALRGNPYEQYF. The CDR3 DNA reads TGTGCCATCAGTGCCCTGCGGGGAAACCCCTACGAGCAGTACTTC.